This T cell receptor beta chain was sequenced during a study of patients and donors after allogeneic stem cell transplantation. Each CDR3 protein gets one entry after TCRdb re-called the RT-PCR reads with MiXCR. Altogether about 160,000 distinct CDR3 sequences are present, approximately 35% being singletons, with the ten largest covering 40% to 55%. Trimming took 4 bases from V and 7 from J; bases not matched to a gene: 4. This CDR3 has 14 residues. Germline V gene sequence: CDR1 SGHNT, CDR2 YYREEE (reference sequence). The sample consisted of blood, either unsorted or a sorted T cell fraction (not recorded which). The V call is TRBV5-4, the J call TRBJ1-6, with 8 bases fitting TRBD1. The origin of this receptor is a human donor who was either an allogeneic HSCT recipient or a stem cell or donor lymphocyte infusion donor (not recorded which). It is not recorded whose cells these are; they may come from a transplant donor. This chain's CDR3 is CASSRDRRNSPLHF. For the CDR3, the DNA is TGTGCCAGCAGCAGGGACAGGCGGAATTCACCCCTCCACTTT.